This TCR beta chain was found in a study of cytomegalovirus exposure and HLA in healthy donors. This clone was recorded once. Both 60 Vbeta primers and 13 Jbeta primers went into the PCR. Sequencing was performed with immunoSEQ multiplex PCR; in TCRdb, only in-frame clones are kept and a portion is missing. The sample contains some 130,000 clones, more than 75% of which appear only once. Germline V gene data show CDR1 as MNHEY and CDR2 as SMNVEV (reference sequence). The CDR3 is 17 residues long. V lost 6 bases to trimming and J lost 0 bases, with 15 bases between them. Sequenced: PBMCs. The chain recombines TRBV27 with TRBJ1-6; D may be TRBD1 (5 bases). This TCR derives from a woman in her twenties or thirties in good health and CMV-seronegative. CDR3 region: CASSRRGLSSYNSPLHF. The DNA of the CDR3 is TGTGCCAGCAGCCGAAGGGGACTAAGCTCCTATAATTCACCCCTCCACTTT.